This T cell receptor beta chain was sequenced during a study of T cell repertoires in cytomegalovirus infection. The CDR3 totals 17 residues. CDR1 is SGHVS, CDR2 FQNEAQ, per germline. Losses at the gene ends were 5 bases for V and 4 bases for J; bases not matched to a gene: 14. TCRdb used MiXCR to reprocess the reads, holding one entry per CDR3 protein. This table has roughly 720,000 distinct CDR3 sequences, 35% appearing once. Of note for this clonotype: Its antigen remains unknown.

Study-wide results and limits: Pooled public TCR beta family frequency picked out CMV carriers with the relevant HLA.

This sequence originates from a human donor in good health (CMV status not recorded). Some clones in this sample may be carry-over from other donors' samples. Sequences were obtained from PBMCs. The rearrangement uses TRBV7-8 and TRBJ2-5; 9 bases are shared with TRBD2. The CDR3 DNA sequence: TGTGCCAGCAGCCCATCAGCCAAGACTAGCGGAGGAGAGACCCAGTACTTC. Residues: CASSPSAKTSGGETQYF.